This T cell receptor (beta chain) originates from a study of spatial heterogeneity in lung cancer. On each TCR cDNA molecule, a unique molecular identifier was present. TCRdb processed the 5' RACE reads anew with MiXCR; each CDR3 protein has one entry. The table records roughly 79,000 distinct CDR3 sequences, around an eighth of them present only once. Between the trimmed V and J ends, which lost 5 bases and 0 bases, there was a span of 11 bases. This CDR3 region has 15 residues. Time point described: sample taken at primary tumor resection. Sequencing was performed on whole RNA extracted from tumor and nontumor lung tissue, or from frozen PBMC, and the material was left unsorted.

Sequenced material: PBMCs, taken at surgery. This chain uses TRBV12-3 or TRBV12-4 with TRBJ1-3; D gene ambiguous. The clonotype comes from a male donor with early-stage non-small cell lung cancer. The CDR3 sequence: CASSVTASSGNTIYF. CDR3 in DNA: TGTGCCAGCAGTGTGACCGCTTCCTCTGGAAACACCATATATTTT.